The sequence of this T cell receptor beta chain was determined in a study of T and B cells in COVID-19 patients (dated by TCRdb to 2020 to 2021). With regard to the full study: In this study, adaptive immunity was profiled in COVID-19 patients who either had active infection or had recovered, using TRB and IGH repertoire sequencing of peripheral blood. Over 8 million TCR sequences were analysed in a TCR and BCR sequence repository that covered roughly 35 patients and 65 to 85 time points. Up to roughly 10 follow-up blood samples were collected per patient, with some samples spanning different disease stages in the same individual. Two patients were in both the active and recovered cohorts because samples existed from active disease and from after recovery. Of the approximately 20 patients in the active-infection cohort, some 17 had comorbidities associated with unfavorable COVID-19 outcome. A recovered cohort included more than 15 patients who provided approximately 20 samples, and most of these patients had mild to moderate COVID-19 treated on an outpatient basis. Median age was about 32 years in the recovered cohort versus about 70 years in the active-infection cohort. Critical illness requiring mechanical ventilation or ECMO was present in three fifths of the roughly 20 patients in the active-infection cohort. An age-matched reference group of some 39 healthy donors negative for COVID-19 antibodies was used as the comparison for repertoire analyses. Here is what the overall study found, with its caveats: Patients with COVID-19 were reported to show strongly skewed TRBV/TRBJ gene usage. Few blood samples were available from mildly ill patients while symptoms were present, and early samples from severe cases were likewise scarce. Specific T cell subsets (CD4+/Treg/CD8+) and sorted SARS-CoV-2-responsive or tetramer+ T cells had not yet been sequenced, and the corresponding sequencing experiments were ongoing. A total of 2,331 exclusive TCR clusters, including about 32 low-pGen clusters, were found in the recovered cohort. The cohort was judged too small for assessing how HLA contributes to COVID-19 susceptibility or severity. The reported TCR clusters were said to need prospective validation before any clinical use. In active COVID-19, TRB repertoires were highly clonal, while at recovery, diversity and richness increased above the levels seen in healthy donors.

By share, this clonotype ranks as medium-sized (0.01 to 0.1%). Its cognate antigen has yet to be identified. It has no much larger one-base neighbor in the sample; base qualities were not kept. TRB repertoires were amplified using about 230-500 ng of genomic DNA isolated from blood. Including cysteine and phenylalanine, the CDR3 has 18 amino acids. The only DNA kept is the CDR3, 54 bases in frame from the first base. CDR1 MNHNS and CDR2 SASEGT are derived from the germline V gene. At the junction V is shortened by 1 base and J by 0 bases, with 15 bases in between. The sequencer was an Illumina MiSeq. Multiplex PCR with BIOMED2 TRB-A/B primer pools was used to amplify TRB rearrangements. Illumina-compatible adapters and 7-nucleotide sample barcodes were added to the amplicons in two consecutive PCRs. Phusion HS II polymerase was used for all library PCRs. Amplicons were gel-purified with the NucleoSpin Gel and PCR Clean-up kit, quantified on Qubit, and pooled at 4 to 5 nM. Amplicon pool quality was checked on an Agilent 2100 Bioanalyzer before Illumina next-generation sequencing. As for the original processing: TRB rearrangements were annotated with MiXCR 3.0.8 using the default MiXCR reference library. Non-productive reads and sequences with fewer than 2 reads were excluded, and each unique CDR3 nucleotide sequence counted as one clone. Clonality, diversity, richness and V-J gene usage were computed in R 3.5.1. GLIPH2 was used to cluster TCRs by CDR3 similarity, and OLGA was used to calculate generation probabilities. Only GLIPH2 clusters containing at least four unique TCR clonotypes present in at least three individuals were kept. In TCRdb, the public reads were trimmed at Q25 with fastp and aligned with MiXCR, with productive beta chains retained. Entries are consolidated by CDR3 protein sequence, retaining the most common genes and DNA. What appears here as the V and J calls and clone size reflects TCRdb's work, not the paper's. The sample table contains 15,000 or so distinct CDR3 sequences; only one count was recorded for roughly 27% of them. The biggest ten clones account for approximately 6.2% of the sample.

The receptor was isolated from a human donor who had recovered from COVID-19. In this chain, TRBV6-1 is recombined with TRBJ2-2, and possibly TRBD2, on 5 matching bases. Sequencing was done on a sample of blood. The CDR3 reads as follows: CASSEGLIVTTNTGELFF. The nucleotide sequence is TGTGCCAGCAGTGAAGGGTTGATAGTGACTACGAACACCGGGGAGCTGTTTTTT.